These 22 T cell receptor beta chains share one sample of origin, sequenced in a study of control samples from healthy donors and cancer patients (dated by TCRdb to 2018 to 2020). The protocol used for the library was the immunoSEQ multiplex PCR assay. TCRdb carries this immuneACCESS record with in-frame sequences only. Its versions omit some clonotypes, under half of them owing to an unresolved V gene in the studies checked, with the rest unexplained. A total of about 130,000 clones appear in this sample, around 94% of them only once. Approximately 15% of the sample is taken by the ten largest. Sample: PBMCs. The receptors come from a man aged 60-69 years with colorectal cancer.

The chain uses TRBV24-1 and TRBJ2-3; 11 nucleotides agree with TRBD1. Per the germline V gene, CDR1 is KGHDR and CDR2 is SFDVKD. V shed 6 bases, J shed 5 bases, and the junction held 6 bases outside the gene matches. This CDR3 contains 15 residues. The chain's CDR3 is CATSIGQGALDTQYF. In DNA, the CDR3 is TGTGCCACCAGTATAGGACAGGGGGCGTTAGATACGCAGTATTTT.

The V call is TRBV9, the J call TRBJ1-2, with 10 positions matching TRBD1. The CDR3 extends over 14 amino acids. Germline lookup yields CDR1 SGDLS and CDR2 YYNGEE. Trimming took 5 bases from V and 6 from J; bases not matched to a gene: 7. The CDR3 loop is CASRGEGTGDGYTF. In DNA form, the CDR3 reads TGTGCCAGCAGAGGGGAGGGGACAGGGGATGGCTACACCTTC. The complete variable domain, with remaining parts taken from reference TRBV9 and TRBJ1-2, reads DSGVTQTPKHLITATGQRVTLRCSPRSGDLSVYWYQQSLDQGLQFLIQYYNGEERAKGNILERFSAQQFPDLHSELNLSSLELGDSALYFCASRGEGTGDGYTFGSGTRLTVV.

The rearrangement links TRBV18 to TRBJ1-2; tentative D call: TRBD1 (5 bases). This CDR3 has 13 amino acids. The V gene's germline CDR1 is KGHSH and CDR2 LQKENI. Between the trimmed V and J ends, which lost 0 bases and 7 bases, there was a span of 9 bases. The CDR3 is CASSPPGVTGYTF. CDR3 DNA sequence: TGTGCCAGCTCACCACCAGGGGTAACTGGCTACACCTTC.

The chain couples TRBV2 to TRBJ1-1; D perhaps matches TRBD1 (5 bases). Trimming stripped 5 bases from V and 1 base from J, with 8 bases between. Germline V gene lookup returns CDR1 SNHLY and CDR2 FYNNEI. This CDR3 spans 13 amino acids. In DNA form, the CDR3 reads TGTGCCAGCAGTACGGGGGGGAACACTGAAGCTTTCTTT. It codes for CASSTGGNTEAFF.

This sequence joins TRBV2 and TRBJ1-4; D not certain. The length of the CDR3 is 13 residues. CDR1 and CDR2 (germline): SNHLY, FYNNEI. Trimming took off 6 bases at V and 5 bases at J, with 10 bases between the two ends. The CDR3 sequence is CASRSYVNEKLFF. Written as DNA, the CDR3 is TGTGCCAGCAGGAGTTATGTGAATGAAAAACTGTTTTTT.

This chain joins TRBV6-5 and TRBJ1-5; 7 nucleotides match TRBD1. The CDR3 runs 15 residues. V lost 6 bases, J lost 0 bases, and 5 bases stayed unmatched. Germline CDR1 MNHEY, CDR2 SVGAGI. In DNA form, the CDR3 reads TGTGCCAGCAGGAGGACAGGTTATAGCAATCAGCCCCAGCATTTT. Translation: CASRRTGYSNQPQHF.

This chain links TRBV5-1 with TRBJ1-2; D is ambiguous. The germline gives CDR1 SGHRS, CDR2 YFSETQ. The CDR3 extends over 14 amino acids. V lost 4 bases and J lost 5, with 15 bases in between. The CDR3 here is CASSPSGALYGYTF. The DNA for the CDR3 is TGCGCCAGCAGCCCCTCCGGCGCGTTGTATGGCTACACCTTC.

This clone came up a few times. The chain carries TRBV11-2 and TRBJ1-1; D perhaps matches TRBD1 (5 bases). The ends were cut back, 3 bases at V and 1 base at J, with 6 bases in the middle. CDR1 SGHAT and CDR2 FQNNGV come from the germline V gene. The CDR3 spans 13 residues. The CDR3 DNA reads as TGTGCCAGCAGCTTTACAGGGAACACTGAAGCTTTCTTT. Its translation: CASSFTGNTEAFF.

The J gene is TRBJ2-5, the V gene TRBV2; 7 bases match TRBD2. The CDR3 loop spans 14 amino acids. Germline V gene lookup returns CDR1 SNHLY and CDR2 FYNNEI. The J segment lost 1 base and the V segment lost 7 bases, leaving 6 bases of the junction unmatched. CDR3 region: CASILTSTQETQYF. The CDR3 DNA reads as TGTGCCAGCATACTGACTAGCACCCAAGAGACCCAGTACTTC.

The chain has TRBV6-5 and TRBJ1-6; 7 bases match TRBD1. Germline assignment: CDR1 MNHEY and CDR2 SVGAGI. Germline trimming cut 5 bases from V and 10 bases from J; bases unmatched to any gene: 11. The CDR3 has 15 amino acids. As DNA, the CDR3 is TGTGCCAGCAGTCCCCAGGGGGGCGAGGGCTCACCCCTCCACTTT. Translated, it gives CASSPQGGEGSPLHF.

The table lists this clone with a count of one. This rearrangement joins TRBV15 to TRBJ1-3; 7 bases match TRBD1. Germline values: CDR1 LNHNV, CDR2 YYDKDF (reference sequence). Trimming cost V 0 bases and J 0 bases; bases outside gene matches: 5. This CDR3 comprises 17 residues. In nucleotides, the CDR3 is TGTGCCACCAGCAGAGATCAGACAGGGAGCTCTGGAAACACCATATATTTT. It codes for CATSRDQTGSSGNTIYF.

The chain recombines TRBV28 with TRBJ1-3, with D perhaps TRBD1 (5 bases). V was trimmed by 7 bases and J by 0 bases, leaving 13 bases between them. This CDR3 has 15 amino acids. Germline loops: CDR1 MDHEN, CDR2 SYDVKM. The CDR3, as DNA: TGTGCCAGCACCACAGGACCGCACTCTGGAAACACCATATATTTT. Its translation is CASTTGPHSGNTIYF.

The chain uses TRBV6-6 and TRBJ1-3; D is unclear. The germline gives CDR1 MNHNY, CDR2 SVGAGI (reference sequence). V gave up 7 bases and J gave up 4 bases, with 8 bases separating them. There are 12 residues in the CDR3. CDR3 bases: TGTGCCAGCACCGACTCGGGAAACACCATATATTTT. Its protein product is CASTDSGNTIYF.

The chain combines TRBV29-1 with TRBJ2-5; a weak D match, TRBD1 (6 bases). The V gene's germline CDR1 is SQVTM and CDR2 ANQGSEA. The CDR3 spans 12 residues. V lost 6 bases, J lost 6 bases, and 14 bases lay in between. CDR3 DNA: TGCAGCGTCACCGAACAGGGACAGACCCAGTACTTC. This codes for CSVTEQGQTQYF.

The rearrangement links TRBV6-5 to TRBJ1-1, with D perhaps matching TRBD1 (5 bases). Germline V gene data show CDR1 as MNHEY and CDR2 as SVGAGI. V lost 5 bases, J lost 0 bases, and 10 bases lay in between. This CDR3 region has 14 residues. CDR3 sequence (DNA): TGTGCCAGCAGTCCGGGACGCTTGAACACTGAAGCTTTCTTT. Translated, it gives CASSPGRLNTEAFF.

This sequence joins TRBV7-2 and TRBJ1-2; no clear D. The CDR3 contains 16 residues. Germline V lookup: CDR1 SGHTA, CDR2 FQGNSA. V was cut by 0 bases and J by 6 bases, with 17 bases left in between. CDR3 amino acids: CASSLAITGWENGYTF. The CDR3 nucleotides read TGTGCCAGCAGCTTAGCGATTACGGGATGGGAAAATGGCTACACCTTC.

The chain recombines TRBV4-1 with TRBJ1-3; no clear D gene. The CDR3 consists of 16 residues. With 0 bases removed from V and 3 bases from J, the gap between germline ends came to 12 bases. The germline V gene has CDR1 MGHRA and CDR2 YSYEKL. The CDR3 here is CASSQEGRRVGNTIYF. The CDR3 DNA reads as TGCGCCAGCAGCCAAGAAGGGCGGAGGGTTGGAAACACCATATATTTT.

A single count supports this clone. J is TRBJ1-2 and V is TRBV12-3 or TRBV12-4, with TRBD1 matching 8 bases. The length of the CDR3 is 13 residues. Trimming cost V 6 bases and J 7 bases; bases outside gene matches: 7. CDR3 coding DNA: TGTGCCAGCAGCCCGGGACAGGAGGGTGGCTACACCTTC. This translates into CASSPGQEGGYTF.

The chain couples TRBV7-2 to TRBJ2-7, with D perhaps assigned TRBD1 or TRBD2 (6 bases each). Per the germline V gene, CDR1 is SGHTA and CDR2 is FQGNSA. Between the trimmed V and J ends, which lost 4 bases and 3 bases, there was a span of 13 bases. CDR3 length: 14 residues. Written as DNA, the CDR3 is TGTGCCAGCAGCTCACCCGGGGGCCTCTACGAGCAGTACTTC. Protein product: CASSSPGGLYEQYF.

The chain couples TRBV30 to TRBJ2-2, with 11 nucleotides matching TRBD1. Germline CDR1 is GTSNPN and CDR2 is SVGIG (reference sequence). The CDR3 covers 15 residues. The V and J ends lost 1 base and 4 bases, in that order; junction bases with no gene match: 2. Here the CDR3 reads CAWSAGQGATGELFF. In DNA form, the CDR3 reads TGTGCCTGGAGTGCTGGACAGGGGGCCACCGGGGAGCTGTTTTTT. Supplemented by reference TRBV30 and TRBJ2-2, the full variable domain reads SQTIHQWPATLVQPVGSPLSLECTVEGTSNPNLYWYRQAAGRGLQLLFYSVGIGQISSEVPQNLSASRPQDRQFILSSKKLLLSDSGFYLCAWSAGQGATGELFFGEGSRLTVL.

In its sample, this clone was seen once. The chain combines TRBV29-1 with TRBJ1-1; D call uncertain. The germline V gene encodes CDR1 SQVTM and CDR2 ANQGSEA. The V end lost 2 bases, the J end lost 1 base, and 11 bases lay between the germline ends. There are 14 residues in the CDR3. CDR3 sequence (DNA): TGCAGCGTTGAAAAGGCAGGCGGGAACACTGAAGCTTTCTTT. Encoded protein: CSVEKAGGNTEAFF.

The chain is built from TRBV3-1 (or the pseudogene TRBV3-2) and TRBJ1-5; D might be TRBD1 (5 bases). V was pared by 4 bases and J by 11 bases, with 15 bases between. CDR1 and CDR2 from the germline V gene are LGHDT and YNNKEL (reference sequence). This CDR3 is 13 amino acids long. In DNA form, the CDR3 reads TGTGCCAGCAGCCCCCCGGGGGTATCGGCCCAGCATTTT. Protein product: CASSPPGVSAQHF.